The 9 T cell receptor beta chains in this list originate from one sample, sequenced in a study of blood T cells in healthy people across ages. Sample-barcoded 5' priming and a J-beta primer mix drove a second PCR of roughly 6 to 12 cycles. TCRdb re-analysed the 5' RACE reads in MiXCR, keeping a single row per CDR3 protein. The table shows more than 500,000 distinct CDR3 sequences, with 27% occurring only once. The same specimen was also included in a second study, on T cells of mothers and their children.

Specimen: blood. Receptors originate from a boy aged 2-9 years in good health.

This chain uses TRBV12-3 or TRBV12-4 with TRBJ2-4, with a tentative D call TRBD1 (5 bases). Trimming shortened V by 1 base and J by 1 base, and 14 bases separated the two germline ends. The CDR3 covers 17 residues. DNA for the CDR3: TGTGCCAGCAGTTTAGAGGGGCTGGGTAGGGCCAAAAACATTCAGTACTTC. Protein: CASSLEGLGRAKNIQYF.

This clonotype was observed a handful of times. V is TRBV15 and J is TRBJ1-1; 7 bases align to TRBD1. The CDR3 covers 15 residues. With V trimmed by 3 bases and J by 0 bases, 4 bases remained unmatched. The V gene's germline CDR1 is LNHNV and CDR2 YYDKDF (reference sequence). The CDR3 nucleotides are TGTGCCACCAGCAGGCTACAGGGGTTGAACACTGAAGCTTTCTTT. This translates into CATSRLQGLNTEAFF.

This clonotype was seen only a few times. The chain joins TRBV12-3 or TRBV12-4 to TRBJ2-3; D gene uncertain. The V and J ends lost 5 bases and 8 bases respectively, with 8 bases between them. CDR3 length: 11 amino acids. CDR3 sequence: CASSPGFTQYF. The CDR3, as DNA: TGTGCCAGCAGTCCCGGCTTTACGCAGTATTTT.

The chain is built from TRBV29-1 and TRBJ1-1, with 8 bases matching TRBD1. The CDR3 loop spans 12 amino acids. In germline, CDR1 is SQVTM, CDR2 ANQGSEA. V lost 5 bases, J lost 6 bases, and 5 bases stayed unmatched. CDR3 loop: CSVQGARSEAFF. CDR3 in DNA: TGCAGCGTTCAGGGGGCGCGATCTGAAGCTTTCTTT. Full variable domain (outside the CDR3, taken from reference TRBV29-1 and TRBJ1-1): SAVISQKPSRDICQRGTSLTIQCQVDSQVTMMFWYRQQPGQSLTLIATANQGSEATYESGFVIDKFPISRPNLTFSTLTVSNMSPEDSSIYLCSVQGARSEAFFGQGTRLTVV.

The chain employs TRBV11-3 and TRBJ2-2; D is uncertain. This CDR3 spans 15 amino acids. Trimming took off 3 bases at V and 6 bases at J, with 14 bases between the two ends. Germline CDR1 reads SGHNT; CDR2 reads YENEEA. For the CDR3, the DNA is TGTGCCAGCAGCTTCCCGACAAACCTCGCCGGGGAGCTGTTTTTT. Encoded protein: CASSFPTNLAGELFF.

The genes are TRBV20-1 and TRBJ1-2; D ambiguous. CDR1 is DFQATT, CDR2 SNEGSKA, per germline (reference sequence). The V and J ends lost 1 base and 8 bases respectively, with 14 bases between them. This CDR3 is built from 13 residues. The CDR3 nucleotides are TGCAGTGCTAGAGTCCCCATTGTGGAAGGCTACACCTTC. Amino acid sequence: CSARVPIVEGYTF.

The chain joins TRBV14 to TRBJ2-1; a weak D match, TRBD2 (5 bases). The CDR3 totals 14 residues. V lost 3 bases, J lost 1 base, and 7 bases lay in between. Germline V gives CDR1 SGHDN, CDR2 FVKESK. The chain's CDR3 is CASSQLASYNEQFF. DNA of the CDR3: TGTGCCAGCAGCCAGCTAGCTTCCTACAATGAGCAGTTCTTC.

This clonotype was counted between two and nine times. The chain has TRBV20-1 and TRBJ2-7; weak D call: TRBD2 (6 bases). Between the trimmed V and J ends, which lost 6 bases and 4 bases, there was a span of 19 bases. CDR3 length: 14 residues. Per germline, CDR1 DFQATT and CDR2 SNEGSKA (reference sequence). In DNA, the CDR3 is TGCAGTGCCACATCGACTAGAGGGTCGTACGAGCAGTACTTC. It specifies CSATSTRGSYEQYF.

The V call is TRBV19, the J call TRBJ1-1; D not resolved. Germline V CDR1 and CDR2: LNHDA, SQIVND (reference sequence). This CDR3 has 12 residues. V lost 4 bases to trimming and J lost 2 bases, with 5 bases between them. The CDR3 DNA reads TGTGCCAGTAGTACTTACAACACTGAAGCTTTCTTT. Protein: CASSTYNTEAFF.